This T cell receptor beta chain is from a study of PD-L1 blockade in urothelial cancer. At the level of the study: Enrolled patients had been treated previously with 0 to 3 chemotherapy regimens.

V shed 1 base and J 7 bases; nucleotides not matched to a gene: 4. The CDR3 is made up of 14 amino acids. Per germline, CDR1 SGHVS and CDR2 FQNEAQ. Only one count was recorded for this clone. The repertoire was sequenced with immunoSEQ multiplex PCR; TCRdb's copy has only in-frame clones and lacks some. Among some 100,000 clones listed, 90% to 95% were seen once. This chain uses TRBV7-8 with TRBJ2-7; 10 nucleotides match TRBD2. This clonotype originated in a woman of 80 years or more with urothelial cancer. The sample in question was PBMCs, obtained around atezolizumab (anti-PD-L1) treatment. The CDR3 spells CASSLVLAGWEQYF. The CDR3 bases are TGTGCCAGCAGCTTAGTACTAGCGGGGTGGGAGCAGTACTTC.